Here is one T cell receptor (beta chain) with its context. These data belong to a study of early T cells in non-severe SARS-CoV-2 infection. Study summary: Sequencing of unsorted whole blood was done on bulk RNA, leaving chains unpaired.

Individual cDNA molecules received unique molecular identifiers. TCRdb ran MiXCR on the 5' RACE reads and lists one entry per CDR3 protein. The sample comprises more than 90,000 distinct CDR3 sequences, about 11% of which are singletons, and roughly 5% rests with the top ten. The CDR3 spans 16 residues. The V end was cut by 0 bases, the J end by 0 bases, with 10 bases between. Germline V gene data show CDR1 as SGDLS and CDR2 as YYNGEE. The chain couples TRBV9 to TRBJ2-1, with D maybe TRBD1 (6 bases). The receptor was derived from an adult who was a healthcare worker with PCR-confirmed SARS-CoV-2 infection or an uninfected control (not recorded which). Sequencing input: whole blood. DNA of the CDR3: TGTGCCAGCAGCGTAGGATACAGGGCCTCCTACAATGAGCAGTTCTTC. Residues: CASSVGYRASYNEQFF.